This T cell receptor (beta chain) was identified in a study of control samples from healthy donors and cancer patients. Repertoires were generated with immunoSEQ multiplex PCR, while TCRdb's copy carries only in-frame clones and drops some. The repertoire holds about 110,000 clones, with 70% to 85% as singletons. V lost 2 bases, J lost 0 bases, and 8 bases lay in between. The CDR3 is 15 residues long. Germline values: CDR1 KGHSH, CDR2 LQKENI. The chain employs TRBV18 and TRBJ1-3; D unresolved. The sample was blood. This TCR was recovered from a man between 18 and 29 years old in good health. CDR3 sequence (DNA): TGTGCCAGCTCACCAGAACAGCACTCTGGAAACACCATATATTTT. Its translation is CASSPEQHSGNTIYF.